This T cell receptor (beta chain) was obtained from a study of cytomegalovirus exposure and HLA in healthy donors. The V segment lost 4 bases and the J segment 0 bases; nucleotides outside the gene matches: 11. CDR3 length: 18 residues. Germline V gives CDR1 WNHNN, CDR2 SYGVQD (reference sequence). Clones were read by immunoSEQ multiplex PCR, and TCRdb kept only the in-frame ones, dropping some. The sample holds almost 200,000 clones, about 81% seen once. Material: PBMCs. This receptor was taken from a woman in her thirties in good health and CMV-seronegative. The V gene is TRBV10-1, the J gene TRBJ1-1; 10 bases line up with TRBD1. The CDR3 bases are TGCGCCAGCAGTGCATCGGGACAGGGGAACCCCCTGAACACTGAAGCTTTCTTT. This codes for CASSASGQGNPLNTEAFF.